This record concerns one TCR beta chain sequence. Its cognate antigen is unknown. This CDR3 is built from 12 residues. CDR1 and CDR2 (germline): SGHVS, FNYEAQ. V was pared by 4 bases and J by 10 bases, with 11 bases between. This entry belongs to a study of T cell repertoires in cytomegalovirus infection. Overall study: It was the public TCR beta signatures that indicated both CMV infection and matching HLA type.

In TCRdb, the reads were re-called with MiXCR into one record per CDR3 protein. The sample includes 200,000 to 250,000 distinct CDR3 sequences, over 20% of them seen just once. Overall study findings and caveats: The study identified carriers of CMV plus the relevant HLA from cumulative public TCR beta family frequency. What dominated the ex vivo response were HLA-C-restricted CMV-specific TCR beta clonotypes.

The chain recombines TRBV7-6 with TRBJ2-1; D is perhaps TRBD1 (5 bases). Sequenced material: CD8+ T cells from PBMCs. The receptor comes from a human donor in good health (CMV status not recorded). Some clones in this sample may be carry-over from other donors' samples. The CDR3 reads CASSSTVKEQFF. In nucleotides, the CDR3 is TGTGCCAGCAGCTCGACAGTTAAGGAGCAGTTCTTC.